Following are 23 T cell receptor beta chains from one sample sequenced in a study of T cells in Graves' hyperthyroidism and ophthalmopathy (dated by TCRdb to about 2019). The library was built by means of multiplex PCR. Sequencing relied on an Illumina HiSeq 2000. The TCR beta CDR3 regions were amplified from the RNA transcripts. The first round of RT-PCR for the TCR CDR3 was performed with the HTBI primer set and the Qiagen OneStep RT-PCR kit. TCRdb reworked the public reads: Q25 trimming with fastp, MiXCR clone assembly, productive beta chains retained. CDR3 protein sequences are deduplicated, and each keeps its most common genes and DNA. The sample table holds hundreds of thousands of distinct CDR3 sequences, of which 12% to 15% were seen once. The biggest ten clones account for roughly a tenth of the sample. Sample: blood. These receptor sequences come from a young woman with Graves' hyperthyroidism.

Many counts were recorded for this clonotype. The CDR3 reads CASSGHRVLGEQYF. The DNA for the CDR3 is TGTGCCAGCAGTGGGCACAGGGTCTTGGGCGAGCAGTACTTC. This chain joins TRBV6-1 and TRBJ2-7, with D tentatively TRBD1 (6 bases). V gave up 4 bases and J gave up 6 bases, with 16 bases separating them. From germline, CDR1 is MNHNS and CDR2 SASEGT. The CDR3 consists of 14 residues.

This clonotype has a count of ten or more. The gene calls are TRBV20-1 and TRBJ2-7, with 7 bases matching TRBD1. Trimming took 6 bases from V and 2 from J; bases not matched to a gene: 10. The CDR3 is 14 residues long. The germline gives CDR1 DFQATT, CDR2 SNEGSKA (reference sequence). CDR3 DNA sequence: TGCAGTGCCGAGAGACAGGGATTGACCTACGAGCAGTACTTC. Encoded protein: CSAERQGLTYEQYF.

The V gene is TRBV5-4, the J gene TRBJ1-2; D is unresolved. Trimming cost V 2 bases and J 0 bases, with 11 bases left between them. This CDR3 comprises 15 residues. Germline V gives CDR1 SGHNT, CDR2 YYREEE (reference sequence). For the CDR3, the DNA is TGTGCCAGCAGCTTATGGACGGAGACTAACTATGGCTACACCTTC. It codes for CASSLWTETNYGYTF.

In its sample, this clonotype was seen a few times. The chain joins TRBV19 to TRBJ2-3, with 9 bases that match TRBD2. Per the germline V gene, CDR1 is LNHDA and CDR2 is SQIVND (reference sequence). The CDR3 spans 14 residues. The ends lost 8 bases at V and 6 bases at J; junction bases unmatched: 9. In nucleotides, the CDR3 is TGTGCCAGTCGGCGGGAGGGTTCTGCCGATACGCAGTATTTT. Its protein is CASRREGSADTQYF.

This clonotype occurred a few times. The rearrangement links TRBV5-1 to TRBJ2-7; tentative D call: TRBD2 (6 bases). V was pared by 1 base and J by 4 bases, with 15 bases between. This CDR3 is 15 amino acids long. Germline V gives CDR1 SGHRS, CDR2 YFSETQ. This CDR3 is CASSLIFRETYEQYF. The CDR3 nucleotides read TGCGCCAGCAGCTTGATCTTTCGGGAGACTTACGAGCAGTACTTC.

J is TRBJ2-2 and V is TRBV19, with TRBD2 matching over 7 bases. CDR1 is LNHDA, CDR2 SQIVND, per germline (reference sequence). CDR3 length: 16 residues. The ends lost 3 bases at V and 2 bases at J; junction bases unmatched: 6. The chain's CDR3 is CASSMSASGNTGELFF. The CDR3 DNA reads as TGTGCCAGTAGTATGTCGGCTAGCGGCAACACCGGGGAGCTGTTTTTT.

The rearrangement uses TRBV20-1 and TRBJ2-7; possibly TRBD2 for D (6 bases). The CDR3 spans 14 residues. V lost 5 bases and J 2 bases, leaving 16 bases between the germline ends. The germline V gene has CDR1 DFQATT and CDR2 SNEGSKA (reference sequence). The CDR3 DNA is TGCAGTGCTGGTGGGGGGACGCGGGCCTACGAGCAGTACTTC. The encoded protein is CSAGGGTRAYEQYF.

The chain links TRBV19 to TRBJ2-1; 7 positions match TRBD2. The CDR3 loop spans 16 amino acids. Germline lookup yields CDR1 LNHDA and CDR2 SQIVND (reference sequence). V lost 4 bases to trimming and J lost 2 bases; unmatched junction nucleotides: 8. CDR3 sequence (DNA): TGTGCCAGTAGTACCTCAGCGGGAACCCCCTACAATGAGCAGTTCTTC. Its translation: CASSTSAGTPYNEQFF.

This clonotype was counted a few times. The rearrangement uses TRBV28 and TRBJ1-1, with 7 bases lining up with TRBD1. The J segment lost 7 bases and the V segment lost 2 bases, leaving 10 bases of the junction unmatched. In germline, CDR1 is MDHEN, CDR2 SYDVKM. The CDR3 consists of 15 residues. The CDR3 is CASSLTLRTGDEAFF. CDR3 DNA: TGTGCCAGCAGTTTAACCCTCCGAACAGGGGATGAAGCTTTCTTT.

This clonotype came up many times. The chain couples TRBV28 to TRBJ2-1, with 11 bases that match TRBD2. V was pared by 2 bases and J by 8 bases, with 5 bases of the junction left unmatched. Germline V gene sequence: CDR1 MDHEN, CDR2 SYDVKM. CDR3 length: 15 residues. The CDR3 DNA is TGTGCCAGCAGTTTAGAACTAGCGGGAGCACATGAGCAGTTCTTC. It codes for CASSLELAGAHEQFF.

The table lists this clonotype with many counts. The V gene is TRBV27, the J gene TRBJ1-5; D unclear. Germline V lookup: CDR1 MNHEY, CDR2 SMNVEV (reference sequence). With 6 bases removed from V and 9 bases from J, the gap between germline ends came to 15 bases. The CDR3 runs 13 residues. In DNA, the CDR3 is TGTGCCAGCAGGCCGACATGGGAAGCGCCCCAGCATTTT. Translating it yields CASRPTWEAPQHF.

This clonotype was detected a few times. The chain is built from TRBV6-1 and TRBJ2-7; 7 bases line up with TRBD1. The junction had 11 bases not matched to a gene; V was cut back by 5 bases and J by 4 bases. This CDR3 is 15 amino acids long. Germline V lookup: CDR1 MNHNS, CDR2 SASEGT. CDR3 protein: CASSTRGQSIYEQYF. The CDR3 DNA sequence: TGTGCCAGCAGTACCCGGGGACAGTCTATTTACGAGCAGTACTTC.

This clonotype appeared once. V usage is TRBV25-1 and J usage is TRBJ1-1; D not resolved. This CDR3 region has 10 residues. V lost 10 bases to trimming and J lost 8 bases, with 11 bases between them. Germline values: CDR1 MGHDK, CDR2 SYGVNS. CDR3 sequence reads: CATMASEAFF. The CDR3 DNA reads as TGTGCCACCATGGCGTCAGAAGCTTTCTTT.

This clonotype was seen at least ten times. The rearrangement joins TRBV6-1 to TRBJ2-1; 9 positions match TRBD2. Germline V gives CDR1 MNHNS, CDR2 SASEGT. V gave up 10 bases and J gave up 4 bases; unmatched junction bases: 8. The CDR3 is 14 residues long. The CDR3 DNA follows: TGTGCCACCTTGGAAGGACTAGCGTACAATGAGCAGTTCTTC. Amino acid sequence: CATLEGLAYNEQFF.

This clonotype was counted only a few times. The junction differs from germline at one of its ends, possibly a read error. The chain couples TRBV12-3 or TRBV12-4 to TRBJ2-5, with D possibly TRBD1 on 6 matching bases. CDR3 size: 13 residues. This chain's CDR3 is CVSRSGQQETQYF. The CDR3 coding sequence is TGTGTCAGCAGGAGCGGACAGCAAGAGACCCAGTACTTC.

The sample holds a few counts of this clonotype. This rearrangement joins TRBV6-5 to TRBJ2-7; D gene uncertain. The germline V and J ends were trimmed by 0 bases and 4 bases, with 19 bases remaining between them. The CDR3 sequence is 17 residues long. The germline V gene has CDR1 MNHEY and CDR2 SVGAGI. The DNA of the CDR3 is TGTGCCAGCAGTTACTCCGGATCCAGACCGAGAGGATACGAGCAGTACTTC. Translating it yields CASSYSGSRPRGYEQYF.

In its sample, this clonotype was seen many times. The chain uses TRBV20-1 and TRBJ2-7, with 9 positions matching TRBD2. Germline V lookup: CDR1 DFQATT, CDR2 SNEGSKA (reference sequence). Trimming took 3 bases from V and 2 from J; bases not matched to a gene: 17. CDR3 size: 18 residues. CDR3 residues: CSASAPGTPGGRAYEQYF. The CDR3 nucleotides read TGCAGTGCTAGTGCGCCGGGGACCCCTGGCGGGAGGGCCTACGAGCAGTACTTC.

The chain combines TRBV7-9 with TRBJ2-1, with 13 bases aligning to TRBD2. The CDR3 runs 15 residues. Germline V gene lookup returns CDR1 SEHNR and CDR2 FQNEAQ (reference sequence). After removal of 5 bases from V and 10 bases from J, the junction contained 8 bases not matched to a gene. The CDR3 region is CASSRQRLAGGEQFF. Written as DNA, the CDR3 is TGTGCCAGCAGCCGTCAGAGACTAGCGGGGGGAGAGCAGTTCTTC.

The CDR3 DNA follows: TGCAGCGTTGCAGAGGGGCCCTACGAGCAGTACTTC. It yields the protein CSVAEGPYEQYF. The genes are TRBV29-1 and TRBJ2-7, with D possibly called TRBD1 or TRBD2 (5 bases each). CDR3 length equals 12 residues. In germline, CDR1 is SQVTM, CDR2 ANQGSEA. Trimming removed 4 bases from V and 2 bases from J, with 9 bases in between.

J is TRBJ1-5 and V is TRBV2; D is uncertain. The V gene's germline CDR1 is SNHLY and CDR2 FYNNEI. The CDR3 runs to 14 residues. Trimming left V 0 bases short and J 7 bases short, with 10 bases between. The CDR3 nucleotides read TGTGCCAGCAGTGAAGCCTCTGGGCGCCAGCCCCAGCATTTT. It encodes CASSEASGRQPQHF.

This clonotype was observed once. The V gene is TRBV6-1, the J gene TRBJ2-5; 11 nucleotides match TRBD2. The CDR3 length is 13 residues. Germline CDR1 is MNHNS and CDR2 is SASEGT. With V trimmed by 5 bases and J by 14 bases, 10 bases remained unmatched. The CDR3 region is CASSINLAGGGYF. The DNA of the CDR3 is TGTGCCAGCAGTATCAATCTAGCGGGAGGAGGCTACTTC.

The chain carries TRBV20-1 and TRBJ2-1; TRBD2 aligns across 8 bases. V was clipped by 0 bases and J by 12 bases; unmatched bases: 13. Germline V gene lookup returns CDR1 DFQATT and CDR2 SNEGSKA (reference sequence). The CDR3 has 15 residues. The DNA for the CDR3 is TGCAGTGCTAGAGATTCTAACGGGAGGGCCGTGGGGCAGTTCTTC. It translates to CSARDSNGRAVGQFF.

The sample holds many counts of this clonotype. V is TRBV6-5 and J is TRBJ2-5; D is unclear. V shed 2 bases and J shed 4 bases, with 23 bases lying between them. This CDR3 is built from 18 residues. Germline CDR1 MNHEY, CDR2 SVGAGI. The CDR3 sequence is CASSYLWSGRVSGETQYF. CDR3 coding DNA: TGTGCCAGCAGTTACCTCTGGTCCGGGCGAGTGAGTGGAGAGACCCAGTACTTC.